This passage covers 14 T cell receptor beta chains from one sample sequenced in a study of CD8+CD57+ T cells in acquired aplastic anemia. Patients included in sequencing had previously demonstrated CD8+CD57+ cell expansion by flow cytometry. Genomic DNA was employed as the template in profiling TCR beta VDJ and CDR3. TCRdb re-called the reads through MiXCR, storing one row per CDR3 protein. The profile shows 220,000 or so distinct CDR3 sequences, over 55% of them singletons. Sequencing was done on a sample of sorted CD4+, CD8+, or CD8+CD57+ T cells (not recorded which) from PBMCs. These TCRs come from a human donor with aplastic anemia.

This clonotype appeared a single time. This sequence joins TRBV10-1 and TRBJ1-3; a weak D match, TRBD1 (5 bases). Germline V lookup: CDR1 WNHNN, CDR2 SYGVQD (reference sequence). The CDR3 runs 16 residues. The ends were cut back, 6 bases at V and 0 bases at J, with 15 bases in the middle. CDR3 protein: CASRDRGRVSGNTIYF. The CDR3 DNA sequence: TGCGCCAGCAGGGACCGGGGACGGGTCTCTGGAAACACCATATATTTT.

For the CDR3, the DNA is TGCAGTGCTCCCAAGGCAGGGACGGAGACCCAGTACTTC. Its translation: CSAPKAGTETQYF. V and J are TRBV20-1 and TRBJ2-5, with D possibly being TRBD1 or TRBD2 (5 bases each). Per germline, CDR1 DFQATT and CDR2 SNEGSKA (reference sequence). V dropped 5 bases and J dropped 5 bases, with 15 bases sitting between them. This CDR3 spans 13 amino acids.

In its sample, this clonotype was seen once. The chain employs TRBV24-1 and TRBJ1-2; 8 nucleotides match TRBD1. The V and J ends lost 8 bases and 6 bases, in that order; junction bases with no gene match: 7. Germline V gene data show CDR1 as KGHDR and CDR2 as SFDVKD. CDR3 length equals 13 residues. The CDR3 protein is CATKGQGLDGYTF. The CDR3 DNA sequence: TGTGCCACCAAAGGACAGGGCTTGGATGGCTACACCTTC.

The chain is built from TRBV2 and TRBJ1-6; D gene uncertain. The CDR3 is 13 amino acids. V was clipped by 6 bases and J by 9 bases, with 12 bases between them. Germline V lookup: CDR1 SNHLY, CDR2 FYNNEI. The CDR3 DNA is TGTGCCAGCAGCGTCCAGGTCGGTTCACCCCTCCACTTT. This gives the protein CASSVQVGSPLHF.

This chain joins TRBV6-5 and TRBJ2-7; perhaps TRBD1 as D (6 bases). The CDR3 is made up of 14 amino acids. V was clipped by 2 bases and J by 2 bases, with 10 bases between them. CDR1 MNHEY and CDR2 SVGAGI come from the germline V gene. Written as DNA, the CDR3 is TGTGCCAGCAGTTACGGGGCAGGGGCCTACGAGCAGTACTTC. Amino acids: CASSYGAGAYEQYF.

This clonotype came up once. The CDR3 DNA reads as TGTGCCAGCAGCGTAGCTGCAGGGGAGGTGCTCTGCGAGCAGTACTTC. This translates into CASSVAAGEVLCEQYF. The J gene is TRBJ2-7, the V gene TRBV9, with D perhaps TRBD1 or TRBD2 (6 bases each). The V end lost 0 bases, the J end lost 6 bases, and 19 bases lay between the germline ends. The CDR3 sequence is 16 residues long. Germline values: CDR1 SGDLS, CDR2 YYNGEE.

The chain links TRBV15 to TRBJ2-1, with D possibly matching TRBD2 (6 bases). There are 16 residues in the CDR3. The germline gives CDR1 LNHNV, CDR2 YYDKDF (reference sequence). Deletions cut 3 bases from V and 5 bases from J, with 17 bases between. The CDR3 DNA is TGTGCCACCAGCAGCGAGGGAGGTTTCGCCCACAATGAGCAGTTCTTC. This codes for CATSSEGGFAHNEQFF.

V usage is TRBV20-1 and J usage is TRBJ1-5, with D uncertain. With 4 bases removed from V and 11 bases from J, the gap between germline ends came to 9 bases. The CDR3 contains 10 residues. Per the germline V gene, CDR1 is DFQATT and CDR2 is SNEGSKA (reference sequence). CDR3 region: CSATRKAQHF. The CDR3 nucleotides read TGCAGTGCTACCAGGAAGGCCCAGCATTTT.

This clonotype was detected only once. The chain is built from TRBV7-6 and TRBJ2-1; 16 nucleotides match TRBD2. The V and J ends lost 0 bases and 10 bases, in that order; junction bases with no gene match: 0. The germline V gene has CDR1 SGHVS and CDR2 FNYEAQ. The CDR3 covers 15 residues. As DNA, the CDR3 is TGTGCCAGCAGCTTAGCGGGACTAGCGGGGGGGGAGCAGTTCTTC. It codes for CASSLAGLAGGEQFF. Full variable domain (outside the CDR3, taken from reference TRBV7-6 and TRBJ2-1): GAGVSQSPRYKVTKRGQDVALRCDPISGHVSLYWYRQALGQGPEFLTYFNYEAQQDKSGLPNDRFSAERPEGSISTLTIQRTEQRDSAMYRCASSLAGLAGGEQFFGPGTRLTVL.

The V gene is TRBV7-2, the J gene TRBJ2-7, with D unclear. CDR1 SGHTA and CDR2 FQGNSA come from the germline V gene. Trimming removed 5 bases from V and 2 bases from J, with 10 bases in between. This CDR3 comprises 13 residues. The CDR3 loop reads CASSLRNPYEQYF. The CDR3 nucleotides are TGTGCCAGCAGCCTACGGAATCCCTACGAGCAGTACTTC.

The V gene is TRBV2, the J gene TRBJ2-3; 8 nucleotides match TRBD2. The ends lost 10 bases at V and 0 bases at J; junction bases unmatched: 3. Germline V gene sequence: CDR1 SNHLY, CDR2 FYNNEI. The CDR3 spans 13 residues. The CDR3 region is CATERESTDTQYF. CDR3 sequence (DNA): TGTGCCACCGAGCGGGAGAGCACAGATACGCAGTATTTT.

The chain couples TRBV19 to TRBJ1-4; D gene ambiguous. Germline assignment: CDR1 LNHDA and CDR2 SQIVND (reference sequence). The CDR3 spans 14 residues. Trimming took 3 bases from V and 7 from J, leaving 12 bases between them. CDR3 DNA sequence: TGTGCCAGTAGTATTTGGGCAGCAGGTGAAAAACTGTTTTTT. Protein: CASSIWAAGEKLFF.

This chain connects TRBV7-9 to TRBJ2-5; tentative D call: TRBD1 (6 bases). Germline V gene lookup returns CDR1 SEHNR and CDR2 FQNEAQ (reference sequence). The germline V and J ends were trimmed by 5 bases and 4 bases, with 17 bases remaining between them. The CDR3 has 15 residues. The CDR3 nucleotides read TGTGCCAGCAGCCCTTCACAGGGACGGGTAGAGACCCAGTACTTC. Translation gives CASSPSQGRVETQYF.

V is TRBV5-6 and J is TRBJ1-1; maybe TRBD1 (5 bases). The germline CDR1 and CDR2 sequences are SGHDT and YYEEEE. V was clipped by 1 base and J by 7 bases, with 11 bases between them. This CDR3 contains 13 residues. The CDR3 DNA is TGTGCCAGCAGCTTGTCCGCAGGGCGTGAAGCTTTCTTT. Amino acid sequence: CASSLSAGREAFF.